This TCR beta chain was obtained from a study of blood T cells in healthy people across ages. Study-level points and caveats: It was held that diversity estimates obtained from one million T cells represented underestimates.

This clonotype was detected a few times. Its antigen remains unknown. The germline CDR1 and CDR2 sequences are DFQATT and SNEGSKA (reference sequence). The V gene end was trimmed by 6 bases and the J gene end by 2 bases; junction bases not matched to a gene: 10. The CDR3 is made up of 14 amino acids. Through a sample-barcoded 5' primer and a J-beta primer mix, a second PCR was run for roughly 6 to 11 cycles. MiXCR was run by TCRdb on the 5' RACE reads, yielding one entry per CDR3 protein. The sample has roughly 1,500,000 distinct CDR3 sequences, 35% to 45% seen once. This TCR was recovered from a young woman in good health. Input material: blood. The chain carries TRBV20-1 and TRBJ2-7; 7 nucleotides agree with TRBD1. The CDR3 nucleotides are TGCAGTGCAACTGGGACAGCCAGACCCTACGAGCAGTACTTC. It specifies CSATGTARPYEQYF.